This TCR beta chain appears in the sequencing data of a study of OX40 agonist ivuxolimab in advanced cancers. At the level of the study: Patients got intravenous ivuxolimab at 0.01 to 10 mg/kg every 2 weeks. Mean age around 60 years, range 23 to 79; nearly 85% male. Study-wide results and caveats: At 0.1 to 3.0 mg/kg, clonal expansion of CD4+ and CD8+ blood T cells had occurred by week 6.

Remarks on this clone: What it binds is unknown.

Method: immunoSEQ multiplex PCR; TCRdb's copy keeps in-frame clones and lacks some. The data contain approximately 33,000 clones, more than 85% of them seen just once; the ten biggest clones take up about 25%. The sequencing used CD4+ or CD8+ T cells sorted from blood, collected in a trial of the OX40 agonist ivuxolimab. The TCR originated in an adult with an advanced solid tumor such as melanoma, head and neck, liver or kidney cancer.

The CDR3 nucleotides read TGTGCCAGCAGCCTAGGGACAGCAGATGGCTACACCTTC. Translation: CASSLGTADGYTF. V usage is TRBV7-3 and J usage is TRBJ1-2; 7 nucleotides match TRBD1. Germline V CDR1 and CDR2: SGHTA, FQGTGA. CDR3 size: 13 residues. The ends lost 5 bases at V and 6 bases at J; junction bases unmatched: 6.